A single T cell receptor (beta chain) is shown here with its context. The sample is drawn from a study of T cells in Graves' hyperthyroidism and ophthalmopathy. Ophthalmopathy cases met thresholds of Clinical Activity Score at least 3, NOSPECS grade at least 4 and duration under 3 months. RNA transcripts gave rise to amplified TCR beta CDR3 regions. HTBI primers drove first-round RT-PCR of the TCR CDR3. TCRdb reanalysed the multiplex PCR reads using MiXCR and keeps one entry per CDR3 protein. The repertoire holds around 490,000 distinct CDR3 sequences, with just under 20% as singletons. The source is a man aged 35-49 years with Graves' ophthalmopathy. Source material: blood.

This chain's CDR3 is CASRGQPSRETEAFF. Written as DNA, the CDR3 is TGTGCCAGCAGGGGCCAGCCGTCACGGGAGACTGAAGCTTTCTTT. This chain joins TRBV6-1 and TRBJ1-1, with D unresolved. This CDR3 contains 15 residues. Per germline, CDR1 MNHNS and CDR2 SASEGT. V was shortened by 6 bases and J by 5 bases, with 19 bases between the two germline ends.